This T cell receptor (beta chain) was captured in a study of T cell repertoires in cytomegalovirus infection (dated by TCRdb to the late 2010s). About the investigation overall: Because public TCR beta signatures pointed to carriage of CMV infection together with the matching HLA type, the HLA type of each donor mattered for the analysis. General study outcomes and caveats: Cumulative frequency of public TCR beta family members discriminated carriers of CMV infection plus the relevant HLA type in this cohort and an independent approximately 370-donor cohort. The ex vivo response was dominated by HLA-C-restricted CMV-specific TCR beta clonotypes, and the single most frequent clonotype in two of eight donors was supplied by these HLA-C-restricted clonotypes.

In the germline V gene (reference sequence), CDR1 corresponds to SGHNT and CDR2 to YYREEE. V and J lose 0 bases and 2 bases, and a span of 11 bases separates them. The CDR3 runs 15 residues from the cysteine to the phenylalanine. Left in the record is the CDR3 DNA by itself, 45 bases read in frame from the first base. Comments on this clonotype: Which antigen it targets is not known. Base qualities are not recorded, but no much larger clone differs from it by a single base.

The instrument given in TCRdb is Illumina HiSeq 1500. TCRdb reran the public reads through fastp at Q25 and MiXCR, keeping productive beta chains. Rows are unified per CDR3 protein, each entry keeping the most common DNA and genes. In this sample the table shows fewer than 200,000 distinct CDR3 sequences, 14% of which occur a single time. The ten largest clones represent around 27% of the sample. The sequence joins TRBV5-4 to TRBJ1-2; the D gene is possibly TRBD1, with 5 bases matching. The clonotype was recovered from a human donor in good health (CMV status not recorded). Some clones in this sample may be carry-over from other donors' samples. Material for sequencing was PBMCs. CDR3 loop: CASSLGLQENYGYTF. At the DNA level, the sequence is TGTGCCAGCAGCTTGGGTTTACAGGAGAACTATGGCTACACCTTC.